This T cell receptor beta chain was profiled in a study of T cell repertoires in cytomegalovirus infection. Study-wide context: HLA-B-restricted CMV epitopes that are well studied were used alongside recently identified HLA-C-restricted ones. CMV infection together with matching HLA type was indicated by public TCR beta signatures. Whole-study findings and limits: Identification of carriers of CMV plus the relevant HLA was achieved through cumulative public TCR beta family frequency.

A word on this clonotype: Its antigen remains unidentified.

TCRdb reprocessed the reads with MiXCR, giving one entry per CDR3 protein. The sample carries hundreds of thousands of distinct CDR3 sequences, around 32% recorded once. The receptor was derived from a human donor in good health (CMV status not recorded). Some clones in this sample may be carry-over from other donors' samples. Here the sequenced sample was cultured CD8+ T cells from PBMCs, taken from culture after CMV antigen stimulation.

The CDR3 coding sequence is TGCGCCAGCAGCCATGGAGCGGGGGGAACCGGGGAGCTGTTTTTT. Translated, it gives CASSHGAGGTGELFF. This chain uses TRBV4-1 with TRBJ2-2, with 9 bases that match TRBD2. Germline trimming cut 3 bases from V and 5 bases from J; bases unmatched to any gene: 4. Germline assignment: CDR1 MGHRA and CDR2 YSYEKL. The CDR3 runs to 15 residues.